This T cell receptor beta chain was sequenced in a study of molecular identifiers for immune sequencing clone quantification. Points from the study as a whole: A shared barcode on identical TCR molecules could lead to underestimated sizes for highly expanded clones.

TCRdb reprocessed the PCR reads via MiXCR and lists one record per CDR3 protein. The table shows 85,000 to 130,000 distinct CDR3 sequences, with over 30% occurring only once. A word on this clonotype: Its cognate antigen is unknown. The DNA is omitted, as the CDR3 cannot be located on it reliably, and the CDR3 follows TCRdb's listing.

The CDR3 region is 16 residues in length, termini included. CDR1 is MNHEY, CDR2 SVGEGT, per germline. The sequence was collected from a human donor in good health. Some libraries in this study had Jurkat cell RNA spiked in. The rearrangement links TRBV6-2 or TRBV6-3 to TRBJ2-3; the table's TRBD1 call for D was not verified on the DNA. The sample was naive CD8+ T cells from blood, with Jurkat cell RNA spiked in. The subset is: FACS-sorted CD8+CD4-CCR7+CD45RA+ naive T cells. The CDR3 reads CASSPFGAGGPDTQYF.